This entry lists 30 T cell receptor beta chains sequenced from one sample in a study of PD-L1 blockade in urothelial cancer. Time point noted: pretreatment peripheral blood. Assay: immunoSEQ multiplex PCR; the TCRdb copy retains only in-frame clones and omits some. The table records 86,000 or so clones, more than 75% of them present only once. The source material was PBMCs, sampled around atezolizumab (anti-PD-L1) treatment. These receptors were collected from a man between 60 and 70 years old with urothelial cancer.

V and J are TRBV7-3 and TRBJ1-5; D is possibly TRBD1 (5 bases). The CDR3 is 11 amino acids. Germline V CDR1 and CDR2: SGHTA, FQGTGA. Trimming left V 8 bases short and J 9 bases short, with 11 bases between. The CDR3 nucleotides read TGTGCCAGCGGGAGGGGAGGGCCCCAGCATTTT. Protein product: CASGRGGPQHF.

The sample holds one count of this clone. Here the CDR3 DNA reads TGTGCCAGTAGACCACCCGGGACAGGGAACGAGCAGTACTTC. Translated, it gives CASRPPGTGNEQYF. This chain uses TRBV19 with TRBJ2-7; 9 bases fit TRBD1. Germline CDR1 is LNHDA and CDR2 is SQIVND (reference sequence). CDR3 size: 14 residues. The J segment lost 5 bases and the V segment lost 6 bases, leaving 8 bases of the junction unmatched.

This clone appeared a single time. V and J are TRBV5-1 and TRBJ1-2; possibly TRBD1 for D (5 bases). The CDR3 is made up of 15 amino acids. From germline, CDR1 is SGHRS and CDR2 YFSETQ. Deletions cut 4 bases from V and 2 bases from J, with 15 bases between. CDR3 protein: CASSLPPGGNYGYTF. The CDR3 region has the DNA TGCGCCAGCAGCCTCCCACCCGGGGGAAACTATGGCTACACCTTC.

This clone was counted a single time. The V and J genes are TRBV11-2 and TRBJ2-7; 7 positions match TRBD1. The CDR3 spans 16 residues. The junction had 14 bases not matched to a gene; V was cut back by 5 bases and J by 4 bases. Germline V gene lookup returns CDR1 SGHAT and CDR2 FQNNGV. The chain's CDR3 is CASSRRDSKTIYEQYF. The CDR3 DNA sequence: TGTGCCAGCAGCCGCAGGGACAGTAAAACCATTTACGAGCAGTACTTC.

This clone was counted a few times. The chain has TRBV5-6 and TRBJ2-1; TRBD2 might be the D (6 bases). This CDR3 has 16 residues. V was cut by 0 bases and J by 0 bases, with 10 bases left in between. CDR1 is SGHDT and CDR2 is YYEEEE in the germline V gene. CDR3 DNA sequence: TGTGCCAGCAGCTTGGATCGGCGGGGCTCCTACAATGAGCAGTTCTTC. This gives the protein CASSLDRRGSYNEQFF.

V gene TRBV7-9 combines with J gene TRBJ2-1; weak D call: TRBD2 (8 bases). Trimming shortened V by 5 bases and J by 10 bases, and 27 bases separated the two germline ends. The CDR3 has 17 amino acids. CDR1 is SEHNR and CDR2 is FQNEAQ in the germline V gene (reference sequence). In nucleotides, the CDR3 is TGTGCCAGCAGCCCTAGGACAGGCGGGAGGTCGAGGGGCGAGCAGTTCTTC. It encodes CASSPRTGGRSRGEQFF.

The chain is built from TRBV2 and TRBJ2-7; 11 nucleotides match TRBD1. Looked up from germline, CDR1 is SNHLY and CDR2 is FYNNEI. Trimming at V came to 8 bases and at J to 3 bases, leaving 6 bases not matched to a gene. The CDR3 totals 14 residues. CDR3 in DNA: TGTGCCAGCCGACCGGGACAGGGGGACTACGAGCAGTACTTC. Its protein is CASRPGQGDYEQYF.

The CDR3 nucleotides are TGTGCCAGCTCACCACAAAAGCTAGCGGTCCCTTTTGGGGAGCAGTACTTC. It specifies CASSPQKLAVPFGEQYF. The V and J genes are TRBV18 and TRBJ2-7, with TRBD2 matching over 7 bases. The CDR3 extends over 17 amino acids. CDR1 is KGHSH and CDR2 is LQKENI in the germline V gene. With 1 base clipped from V and 7 bases from J, the junction kept 16 bases outside the gene matches.

J is TRBJ2-5 and V is TRBV4-1; 7 nucleotides align to TRBD2. The CDR3 runs 15 residues. Germline assignment: CDR1 MGHRA and CDR2 YSYEKL. V shed 5 bases, J shed 1 base, and the junction held 7 bases outside the gene matches. CDR3 coding DNA: TGCGCCAGCAGCACGACTAGCCCCATCCAAGAGACCCAGTACTTC. Protein product: CASSTTSPIQETQYF.

This rearrangement joins TRBV7-8 to TRBJ1-2, with no clear D. The CDR3 runs to 13 residues. Germline V gene lookup returns CDR1 SGHVS and CDR2 FQNEAQ. V dropped 10 bases and J dropped 2 bases, with 14 bases sitting between them. CDR3 region: CATTVDKNYGYTF. The CDR3 DNA is TGTGCCACCACCGTCGACAAGAACTATGGCTACACCTTC.

The chain couples TRBV19 to TRBJ2-3, with D perhaps TRBD1 (5 bases). Per germline, CDR1 LNHDA and CDR2 SQIVND (reference sequence). This CDR3 spans 13 amino acids. Trimming stripped 9 bases from V and 6 bases from J, with 16 bases between. DNA for the CDR3: TGTGCCAGCGCCCCACAGGCCCGTGATACGCAGTATTTT. Its translation is CASAPQARDTQYF. The variable domain in full, with the rest retrieved from reference TRBV19 and TRBJ2-3, is DGGITQSPKYLFRKEGQNVTLSCEQNLNHDAMYWYRQDPGQGLRLIYYSQIVNDFQKGDIAEGYSVSREKKESFPLTVTSAQKNPTAFYLCASAPQARDTQYFGPGTRLTVL.

This chain joins TRBV6-5 and TRBJ2-1, with TRBD1 matching 9 bases. J lost 4 bases, V lost 0 bases, and 4 bases had no gene match. The CDR3 sequence is 16 residues long. In germline, CDR1 is MNHEY, CDR2 SVGAGI. CDR3 amino acids: CASSYSSGTGYNEQFF. For the CDR3, the DNA is TGTGCCAGCAGTTACTCCTCCGGGACAGGGTACAATGAGCAGTTCTTC.

The chain links TRBV19 to TRBJ1-4; 7 positions agree with TRBD1. The CDR3 runs to 16 residues. With 9 bases clipped from V and 7 bases from J, the junction kept 17 bases outside the gene matches. From germline, CDR1 is LNHDA and CDR2 SQIVND (reference sequence). This CDR3 reads CAREPGQRQKAEKLFF. In DNA form, the CDR3 reads TGTGCCAGAGAACCGGGACAGAGGCAAAAAGCTGAAAAACTGTTTTTT.

CDR3 nucleotides: TGTGCCAGCAGCAGACGGACAGGGGATATCGGGGAGCTGTTTTTT. Protein product: CASSRRTGDIGELFF. J is TRBJ2-2 and V is TRBV7-8, with 9 bases identical to TRBD1. Looked up from germline, CDR1 is SGHVS and CDR2 is FQNEAQ. The J segment lost 7 bases and the V segment lost 5 bases, leaving 8 bases of the junction unmatched. CDR3 size: 15 residues.

V gene TRBV4-2 combines with J gene TRBJ2-2; D may be TRBD2 (7 bases). This CDR3 comprises 16 residues. CDR1 is LGHNA and CDR2 is YNFKEQ in the germline V gene. V was pared by 1 base and J by 6 bases, with 15 bases between. CDR3 protein: CASSQVGGGSAGELFF. The CDR3 DNA is TGTGCCAGCAGCCAAGTAGGGGGGGGGAGTGCCGGGGAGCTGTTTTTT.

V gene TRBV19 combines with J gene TRBJ1-5, with D possibly being TRBD1 (6 bases). The germline gives CDR1 LNHDA, CDR2 SQIVND (reference sequence). The CDR3 sequence is 15 residues long. Trimming removed 4 bases from V and 7 bases from J, with 17 bases in between. The DNA of the CDR3 is TGTGCCAGTAGTAGTGGGGCTGGGGGCAGGCAGCCCCAGCATTTT. Amino acid sequence: CASSSGAGGRQPQHF.

The chain carries TRBV6-5 and TRBJ2-7; D perhaps matches TRBD2 (5 bases). This CDR3 has 14 residues. The V gene's germline CDR1 is MNHEY and CDR2 SVGAGI. Between the trimmed V and J ends, which lost 5 bases and 2 bases, there was a span of 13 bases. The DNA for the CDR3 is TGTGCCAGCAGTGTCGGAATCGGGGCCTACGAGCAGTACTTC. Its translation is CASSVGIGAYEQYF.

The gene calls are TRBV27 and TRBJ2-2, with TRBD2 matching 9 bases. The V gene's germline CDR1 is MNHEY and CDR2 SMNVEV (reference sequence). Trimming removed 6 bases from V and 7 bases from J; junction bases left unmatched: 6. The length of the CDR3 is 14 residues. The CDR3 bases are TGTGCCAGCAGCGCGGGGGGGGTCATCGGGGAGCTGTTTTTT. This sequence encodes CASSAGGVIGELFF.

V and J are TRBV9 and TRBJ2-5, with 12 positions matching TRBD2. The CDR3 spans 16 residues. The V segment lost 4 bases and the J segment 5 bases; nucleotides outside the gene matches: 9. CDR1 SGDLS and CDR2 YYNGEE come from the germline V gene. CDR3 loop: CASSSSGGAGWETQYF. The CDR3 coding sequence is TGTGCCAGCAGCTCTAGCGGGGGGGCGGGTTGGGAGACCCAGTACTTC.

V is TRBV25-1 and J is TRBJ1-1; no clear D. The V gene's germline CDR1 is MGHDK and CDR2 SYGVNS. The CDR3 runs to 13 residues. The CDR3 DNA reads TGTACCTTGGAGAAACGGATGAACACTGAAGCTTTCTTT. It translates to CTLEKRMNTEAFF.

The chain has TRBV28 and TRBJ2-3; TRBD2 aligns across 8 bases. The germline gives CDR1 MDHEN, CDR2 SYDVKM. CDR3 length: 16 residues. The trim removed 7 bases at V and 6 bases at J, leaving 15 bases unmatched. The CDR3 bases are TGTGCCAGCACTGTTTGGAGCCGGGGGGGTGGGGATACGCAGTATTTT. Translation gives CASTVWSRGGGDTQYF.

The chain uses TRBV27 and TRBJ2-1, with 14 bases matching TRBD2. V gave up 4 bases and J gave up 11 bases; unmatched junction bases: 4. This CDR3 is built from 14 residues. The V gene's germline CDR1 is MNHEY and CDR2 SMNVEV (reference sequence). Here the CDR3 DNA reads TGTGCCAGCAGTTCGGGACTAGCGGGAGTGCAGCAGTTCTTC. It translates to CASSSGLAGVQQFF.

J is TRBJ1-5 and V is TRBV7-2; D unclear. V was shortened by 5 bases and J by 3 bases, with 11 bases between the two germline ends. The CDR3 has 14 amino acids. Germline CDR1 reads SGHTA; CDR2 reads FQGNSA. The CDR3: CASSVSGINQPQHF. The DNA of the CDR3 is TGTGCCAGCAGCGTCAGCGGGATCAATCAGCCCCAGCATTTT.

The chain joins TRBV20-1 to TRBJ2-1, with TRBD2 matching over 9 bases. The CDR3 sequence is 10 residues long. Germline V lookup: CDR1 DFQATT, CDR2 SNEGSKA (reference sequence). V was pared by 5 bases and J by 10 bases, with 0 bases of the junction left unmatched. The CDR3 here is CSAGTSEQFF. The DNA of the CDR3 is TGCAGTGCTGGGACTAGCGAGCAGTTCTTC.

This sequence joins TRBV28 and TRBJ2-1; the D gene is possibly TRBD1 (6 bases). Germline assignment: CDR1 MDHEN and CDR2 SYDVKM. Trimming shortened V by 5 bases and J by 6 bases, and 17 bases separated the two germline ends. The CDR3 runs 15 residues. The CDR3 DNA sequence: TGTGCCAGCAGTCTAGGGGGAAAGCCCTCCAATGAGCAGTTCTTC. This gives the protein CASSLGGKPSNEQFF.

This chain links TRBV27 with TRBJ1-4; a possible D gene is TRBD1 (5 bases). Per germline, CDR1 MNHEY and CDR2 SMNVEV (reference sequence). The CDR3 extends over 15 amino acids. The V gene lost 3 bases and the J gene lost 1 base, with 9 bases spanning the gap. The chain's CDR3 is CASSFWGRTNEKLFF. The CDR3 coding sequence is TGTGCCAGCAGTTTCTGGGGCAGAACTAATGAAAAACTGTTTTTT.

The gene calls are TRBV7-2 and TRBJ2-2; 12 bases are shared with TRBD2. Per the germline V gene, CDR1 is SGHTA and CDR2 is FQGNSA. The CDR3 totals 16 residues. V shed 2 bases, J shed 7 bases, and the junction held 5 bases outside the gene matches. Written as DNA, the CDR3 is TGTGCCAGCAGCTTATTCGTACTAGCGGGAGGCGGGGAGCTGTTTTTT. Translation: CASSLFVLAGGGELFF.

The J gene is TRBJ2-7, the V gene TRBV2; D might be TRBD2 (6 bases). The CDR3 covers 14 residues. Trimming pared 8 bases from V and 1 base from J, leaving 15 bases between. Germline CDR1 is SNHLY and CDR2 is FYNNEI. The CDR3 DNA sequence: TGTGCCAGCTGGGAGGTTCATATATCCTACGAGCAGTACTTC. Protein product: CASWEVHISYEQYF.

The CDR3 region is CASSLAAQGYGYTF. The CDR3 DNA sequence: TGTGCCAGCAGCTTAGCGGCACAGGGTTACGGCTACACCTTC. The chain carries TRBV7-8 and TRBJ1-2; D is perhaps TRBD1 (6 bases). CDR1 SGHVS and CDR2 FQNEAQ come from the germline V gene. The germline V and J ends were trimmed by 0 bases and 8 bases, with 13 bases remaining between them. The CDR3 sequence is 14 residues long.

V gene TRBV19 combines with J gene TRBJ1-2, with no clear D. Trimming cost V 6 bases and J 7 bases, with 9 bases left between them. This CDR3 contains 11 residues. Germline V gene lookup returns CDR1 LNHDA and CDR2 SQIVND (reference sequence). For the CDR3, the DNA is TGTGCCAGTAGCGCACAGCTTGGCTACACCTTC. Its translation is CASSAQLGYTF.